These 17 T cell receptor beta chains share one sample of origin, sequenced in a study of blood T cell repertoires in COVID-19. Sequencing used immunoSEQ multiplex PCR; TCRdb keeps in-frame clones, though not all of them. The table includes 160,000 or so clones, around 80% detected once. The sample taken for sequencing was peripheral blood. The origin of the receptors is a man in his 70s with active or convalescent COVID-19.

The table lists this clone with a few counts. V gene TRBV3-1 (or the pseudogene TRBV3-2) combines with J gene TRBJ2-5; 9 bases map to TRBD1. This CDR3 spans 17 amino acids. Germline loops: CDR1 LGHDT, CDR2 YNNKEL (reference sequence). V trimming: 0 bases; J trimming: 4 bases; junction bases outside the gene matches: 9. The CDR3 region is CASSQEGQGVWGETQYF. CDR3 DNA: TGTGCCAGCAGCCAAGAGGGACAGGGCGTTTGGGGAGAGACCCAGTACTTC.

V usage is TRBV10-3 and J usage is TRBJ2-1, with TRBD2 matching 12 bases. Germline CDR1 and CDR2: ENHRY and SYGVKD. J was trimmed by 7 bases and V by 6 bases; bases with no gene match: 7. The CDR3 is 15 amino acids. The CDR3 reads CAIRTLAGGSNEQFF. The CDR3 bases are TGTGCCATCAGAACACTAGCGGGAGGATCTAATGAGCAGTTCTTC.

V usage is TRBV9 and J usage is TRBJ1-1; possibly TRBD1 for D (6 bases). The CDR3 spans 15 residues. V lost 0 bases to trimming and J lost 4 bases, with 13 bases between them. Germline V lookup: CDR1 SGDLS, CDR2 YYNGEE. The chain's CDR3 is CASSVGVGGATEAFF. The CDR3, as DNA: TGTGCCAGCAGCGTAGGTGTAGGGGGAGCCACTGAAGCTTTCTTT.

The V and J genes are TRBV12-3 or TRBV12-4 and TRBJ1-1; tentative D call: TRBD1 (6 bases). This CDR3 region has 13 residues. Trimming shortened V by 5 bases and J by 3 bases, and 10 bases separated the two germline ends. The CDR3 is CASSRTVDTEAFF. The CDR3 nucleotides are TGTGCCAGCAGTCGGACAGTGGACACTGAAGCTTTCTTT.

The chain uses TRBV14 and TRBJ1-2; no firm D call. The CDR3 loop spans 14 amino acids. V was clipped by 0 bases and J by 7 bases, with 12 bases between them. The germline V gene encodes CDR1 SGHDN and CDR2 FVKESK. CDR3 in DNA: TGTGCCAGCAGCCAAGAATGGCAGGATGGTGGCTACACCTTC. Its translation is CASSQEWQDGGYTF.

The rearrangement links TRBV18 to TRBJ1-1; the D gene is possibly TRBD1 (5 bases). Trimming cost V 3 bases and J 0 bases, with 8 bases left between them. The CDR3 contains 14 residues. Germline loops: CDR1 KGHSH, CDR2 LQKENI. CDR3 sequence reads: CASSPTVMNTEAFF. The DNA for the CDR3 is TGTGCCAGCTCACCGACAGTTATGAACACTGAAGCTTTCTTT.

The J gene is TRBJ1-3, the V gene TRBV12-3 or TRBV12-4; D gene unclear. The ends were cut back, 6 bases at V and 3 bases at J, with 6 bases in the middle. CDR3 size: 12 residues. The CDR3 protein is CASSQNGNTIYF. The CDR3 coding sequence is TGTGCCAGCAGCCAGAATGGAAACACCATATATTTT.

The sample holds one count of this clone. The chain is built from TRBV6-1 and TRBJ1-1; 7 positions agree with TRBD1. The CDR3 loop spans 14 amino acids. The J segment lost 6 bases and the V segment lost 3 bases, leaving 7 bases of the junction unmatched. CDR1 is MNHNS, CDR2 SASEGT, per germline. CDR3 nucleotide sequence: TGTGCCAGCAGTGACAGGGGGTTTGGTCCTGAAGCTTTCTTT. Translated, it gives CASSDRGFGPEAFF.

The V call is TRBV18, the J call TRBJ2-4; 11 positions match TRBD1. With 3 bases clipped from V and 6 bases from J, the junction kept 10 bases outside the gene matches. Germline CDR1 reads KGHSH; CDR2 reads LQKENI. CDR3 length: 17 amino acids. The CDR3: CASSPPGQGGLGNIQYF. The CDR3 DNA reads as TGTGCCAGCTCACCCCCGGGACAGGGGGGATTGGGAAACATTCAGTACTTC.

The CDR3 coding sequence is TGTGCCAGCAGCTCACAGGGGATTGGCTACACCTTC. It specifies CASSSQGIGYTF. The chain uses TRBV5-6 and TRBJ1-2, with 7 bases that match TRBD1. With 3 bases clipped from V and 7 bases from J, the junction kept 3 bases outside the gene matches. In germline, CDR1 is SGHDT, CDR2 YYEEEE. The CDR3 extends over 12 amino acids.

J is TRBJ1-4 and V is TRBV5-4, with 8 bases that match TRBD1. CDR3 length: 14 residues. Looked up from germline, CDR1 is SGHNT and CDR2 is YYREEE (reference sequence). J gave up 4 bases and V 4 bases, and 3 bases lay outside the gene matches. The CDR3 DNA sequence: TGTGCCAGCAGCGCGGGACAGGATAATGAAAAACTGTTTTTT. Its translation is CASSAGQDNEKLFF.

The chain has TRBV27 and TRBJ1-6, with 9 bases matching TRBD1. V lost 5 bases to trimming and J lost 7 bases; unmatched junction nucleotides: 9. The V gene's germline CDR1 is MNHEY and CDR2 SMNVEV (reference sequence). This CDR3 spans 16 amino acids. CDR3 sequence: CASSALGTGTNSPLHF. The CDR3 nucleotides are TGTGCCAGCAGTGCCTTAGGGACAGGGACCAATTCACCCCTCCACTTT.

Many counts were recorded for this clone. The chain recombines TRBV9 with TRBJ2-7; D might be TRBD2 (5 bases). Trimming pared 4 bases from V and 3 bases from J, leaving 8 bases between. The germline CDR1 and CDR2 sequences are SGDLS and YYNGEE. The CDR3 is 12 amino acids. The CDR3 spells CASSSAGYEQYF. The CDR3 coding sequence is TGTGCCAGCAGCTCGGCGGGCTACGAGCAGTACTTC.

This clone showed up just once. This sequence joins TRBV30 and TRBJ1-4; weak D call: TRBD1 (6 bases). This CDR3 comprises 16 residues. The V end lost 2 bases, the J end lost 2 bases, and 15 bases lay between the germline ends. CDR1 GTSNPN and CDR2 SVGIG come from the germline V gene (reference sequence). CDR3 sequence reads: CAWSSGQKQTNEKLFF. The DNA of the CDR3 is TGTGCCTGGAGTAGTGGACAGAAACAGACTAATGAAAAACTGTTTTTT.

The chain links TRBV29-1 to TRBJ1-3; D is unclear. V lost 3 bases and J lost 4, with 10 bases in between. There are 13 residues in the CDR3. The V gene's germline CDR1 is SQVTM and CDR2 ANQGSEA. The chain's CDR3 is CSVEAPTGNTIYF. In nucleotides, the CDR3 is TGCAGCGTTGAGGCACCCACGGGAAACACCATATATTTT. Full variable domain (missing parts from reference TRBV29-1 and TRBJ1-3): SAVISQKPSRDICQRGTSLTIQCQVDSQVTMMFWYRQQPGQSLTLIATANQGSEATYESGFVIDKFPISRPNLTFSTLTVSNMSPEDSSIYLCSVEAPTGNTIYFGEGSWLTVV.

The chain uses TRBV18 and TRBJ1-4; D remains ambiguous. V lost 3 bases, J lost 5 bases, and 4 bases lay in between. Germline V gene lookup returns CDR1 KGHSH and CDR2 LQKENI. This CDR3 comprises 12 residues. The CDR3 DNA follows: TGTGCCAGCTCACCCGGGAATGAAAAACTGTTTTTT. Protein sequence: CASSPGNEKLFF.

The chain joins TRBV28 to TRBJ1-6; D may be TRBD1 (5 bases). This CDR3 has 15 residues. Germline loops: CDR1 MDHEN, CDR2 SYDVKM. V gave up 6 bases and J gave up 1 base, with 10 bases separating them. CDR3 protein: CASRRRGSYNSPLHF. The CDR3, as DNA: TGTGCCAGCAGACGGAGGGGATCCTATAATTCACCCCTCCACTTT.